These T cell receptor beta chains were read from a single sample in a study of shared clonotypes between healthy human individuals. Libraries were prepared by immunoSEQ multiplex PCR; TCRdb keeps only in-frame clonotypes and omits some of them. The sample includes about 580,000 clones, 95% to 98% of them seen just once. Sequencing input: naive CD8+ T cells sorted from blood. The receptors derive from a young man in good health. Each CDR3 is given without its conserved first and last residue.

v_gene | CDR3aa
TRBV28 | ASRLRGLSDTQY
TRBV29-1 | SAQGLPYGYT
TRBV9 | ASSVEAGLGGDTEAF
TRBV11-2 | ASSFIAGDSNEQF
TRBV29-1 | SVEVGRRYEQY
TRBV28 | ASSYPERGSEQY
TRBV4-1 | ASSLQGHTEAF
TRBV27 | ASSLYGADSYNEQF
TRBV5-5 | ASSISRGPNQPQH
TRBV28 | ASSFGVMNTEAF
TRBV7-2 | ASRMDRVQGYT
TRBV7-2 | ARRGPKEQF
TRBV4-1 | ASSQGSEQY
TRBV27 | ASSWGQGAYEQY
TRBV14 | ASSQVWGLDLSYNEQF
TRBV6-5 | ASSPEPLDNQPQH
TRBV5-4 | ASSLGLASAGELF
TRBV4-1 | ASSQALWTGPRYEQY
TRBV10-1 | ASSESGRGYEQY
TRBV18 | ASSPPLPETQY
TRBV6-5 | ASSPVFSGANVLT
TRBV27 | ASSSLDEDSYRSVQY
TRBV11-2 | ASSLGQTSGIYEQY
TRBV11-2 | ASSTDPGLAGKETQY
TRBV30 | AWSGLKASGSNEQF
TRBV20-1 | SARESGGYT
TRBV15 | ATSRDQSYEQY
TRBV9 | ASSVGLGGYEQY
TRBV28 | ASRLLGQGHEQF
TRBV7-9 | ASSPRQGAHEQY
TRBV11-1 | ASSFRDTNYEQY
TRBV7-9 | ASSPQSGSNQETQY
TRBV7-2 | ASRRTEYQETQY
TRBV4-1 | ASSQEVGGPVGSYEQY
TRBV5-4 | ASSLRDRGPEAF
TRBV11-2 | ASSQHKGSYEQY
TRBV14 | ASSQRTGGENTEAF
TRBV13 | ASSFFGGQLDTQY
TRBV7-9 | ASSLVQGSPTYEQY
TRBV4-2 | ASSPDRDYTYEQY
TRBV7-9 | ASSLLDRVHEQY